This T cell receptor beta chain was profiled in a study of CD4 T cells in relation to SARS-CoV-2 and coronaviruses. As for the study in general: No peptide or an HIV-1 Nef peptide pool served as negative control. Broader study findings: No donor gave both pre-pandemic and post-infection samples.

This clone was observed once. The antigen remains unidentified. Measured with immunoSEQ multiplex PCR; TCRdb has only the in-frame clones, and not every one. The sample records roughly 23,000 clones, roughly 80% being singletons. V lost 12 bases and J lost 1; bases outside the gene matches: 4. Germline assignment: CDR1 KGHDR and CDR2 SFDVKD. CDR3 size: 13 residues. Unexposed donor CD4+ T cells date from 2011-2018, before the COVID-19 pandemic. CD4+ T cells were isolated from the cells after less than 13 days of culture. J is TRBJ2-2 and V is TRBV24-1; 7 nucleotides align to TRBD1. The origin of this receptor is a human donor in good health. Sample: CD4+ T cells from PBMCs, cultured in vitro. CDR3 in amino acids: CASNRGNTGELFF. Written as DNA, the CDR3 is TGTGCCTCCAACAGGGGGAACACCGGGGAGCTGTTTTTT.